This T cell receptor beta chain came from a study of control samples from healthy donors and cancer patients. This clone has only one observation. Assay: immunoSEQ multiplex PCR; the TCRdb copy retains only in-frame clones and omits some. The data hold 130,000 or so clones, with about 90% observed a single time. CDR3 length equals 15 residues. Germline CDR1 reads SGHTA; CDR2 reads FQGNSA. Germline trimming cut 4 bases from V and 8 bases from J; bases unmatched to any gene: 9. The source material was blood. The sequence was obtained from a man aged 18 to 29 in good health. This chain joins TRBV7-2 and TRBJ2-1; 9 nucleotides agree with TRBD1. CDR3 nucleotide sequence: TGTGCCAGCAGCTCCTCGGGACAGGGAGGAGATGAGCAGTTCTTC. Translating gives CASSSSGQGGDEQFF.